This T cell receptor (beta chain) was captured by sequencing in a study of cytomegalovirus exposure and HLA in healthy donors. Losses at the gene ends were 6 bases for V and 1 base for J; bases not matched to a gene: 4. There are 14 residues in the CDR3. The germline V gene has CDR1 KGHSH and CDR2 LQKENI. 13 Jbeta primers and 60 Vbeta primers were used for the PCR. Using immunoSEQ multiplex PCR, the repertoire was profiled, and TCRdb retains in-frame clones only, with some absent. The sample holds around 250,000 clones, 80% to 95% seen once. The sequencing sample was made of PBMCs. The chain couples TRBV18 to TRBJ1-1; TRBD1 agrees at 8 bases. The sequence was obtained from a girl aged 2-10 years in good health and CMV-seronegative. CDR3 residues: CASSKDRANTEAFF. CDR3 bases: TGTGCCAGCTCGAAGGACAGGGCGAACACTGAAGCTTTCTTT.